The 16 T cell receptor beta chains reported below all come from one sample, sequenced in a study of T cells in Graves' hyperthyroidism and ophthalmopathy. Amplified regions were TCR beta CDR3 sequences from RNA transcripts. Primed by the HTBI set, a first-round RT-PCR was run on the TCR CDR3. A single record per CDR3 protein comes from TCRdb applying MiXCR to the multiplex PCR reads. This sample carries nearly 750,000 distinct CDR3 sequences, about a third of them seen once, and the ten largest clones take around 30%. Sequencing was done on a sample of blood. These receptors originate from a woman aged 40 to 50 with Graves' hyperthyroidism.

The V and J genes are TRBV29-1 and TRBJ2-2; D is unresolved. Germline values: CDR1 SQVTM, CDR2 ANQGSEA. This CDR3 has 13 amino acids. The V end lost 4 bases, the J end lost 7 bases, and 13 bases lay between the germline ends. The CDR3 spells CSVGQWHDGELFF. The CDR3 region has the DNA TGCAGCGTTGGCCAGTGGCACGACGGGGAGCTGTTTTTT.

The V call is TRBV10-3, the J call TRBJ1-6; D possibly corresponds to TRBD1 (5 bases). V shed 0 bases and J shed 7 bases, with 10 bases lying between them. Germline CDR1 is ENHRY and CDR2 is SYGVKD. The CDR3 spans 15 residues. The CDR3, as DNA: TGTGCCATCAGTGAGTCGGGGCTTCTAAATTCACCCCTCCACTTT. As protein: CAISESGLLNSPLHF.

This clonotype has more than one count but fewer than ten. The V call is TRBV6-5, the J call TRBJ1-3; no reliable D call. Germline V CDR1 and CDR2: MNHEY, SVGAGI. Trimming took off 6 bases at V and 0 bases at J, with 9 bases between the two ends. This CDR3 has 14 residues. The CDR3 region is CASSLVLSGNTIYF. Here the CDR3 DNA reads TGTGCCAGCAGCCTGGTCCTCTCTGGAAACACCATATATTTT.

This clonotype was seen only a few times. The chain carries TRBV20-1 and TRBJ2-3; D gene uncertain. CDR3 length: 15 amino acids. Looked up from germline, CDR1 is DFQATT and CDR2 is SNEGSKA (reference sequence). V lost 0 bases, J lost 6 bases, and 16 bases lay in between. DNA of the CDR3: TGCAGTGCTAGAGAATATGGTCCCCGAGTGGATACGCAGTATTTT. It codes for CSAREYGPRVDTQYF.

This clonotype was recorded a few times. The chain joins TRBV20-1 to TRBJ2-7; D remains ambiguous. V was clipped by 0 bases and J by 3 bases, with 12 bases between them. This CDR3 is 14 amino acids long. Germline V gene lookup returns CDR1 DFQATT and CDR2 SNEGSKA (reference sequence). The CDR3 DNA reads TGCAGTGCTAGAGATATAATAGCCCTCTACGAGCAGTACTTC. This sequence encodes CSARDIIALYEQYF.

In this sample, this clonotype turned up many times. The chain carries TRBV29-1 and TRBJ1-1; tentative D call: TRBD1 (5 bases). CDR3 length: 13 amino acids. V lost 4 bases to trimming and J lost 4 bases, with 13 bases between them. The germline V gene has CDR1 SQVTM and CDR2 ANQGSEA. The CDR3 coding sequence is TGCAGCGTTGGAGCCAGGGAGGTCACTGAAGCTTTCTTT. Its protein is CSVGAREVTEAFF.

About this clonotype: Its ends do not fully match the called genes, so a read error is possible. The chain has TRBV5-1 and TRBJ2-7; D is undetermined. There are 12 residues in the CDR3. Germline CDR1 is SGHRS and CDR2 is YFSETQ. The CDR3 protein is CASSFGLYGQYF. The CDR3 DNA reads TGCGCCAGCAGCTTCGGATTGTACGGGCAGTACTTC.

This chain uses TRBV6-5 with TRBJ2-7; tentative D call: TRBD2 (6 bases). This CDR3 is 13 amino acids long. The V end was cut by 6 bases, the J end by 3 bases, with 12 bases between. Germline V lookup: CDR1 MNHEY, CDR2 SVGAGI. Written as DNA, the CDR3 is TGTGCCAGCAGCCGGGCGGGAATCTACGAGCAGTACTTC. As protein: CASSRAGIYEQYF.

The chain links TRBV5-1 to TRBJ2-2; D gene unclear. V was shortened by 5 bases and J by 2 bases, with 7 bases between the two germline ends. The CDR3 spans 13 residues. Germline CDR1 is SGHRS and CDR2 is YFSETQ. The CDR3 region has the DNA TGCGCCAGCAGTACATTAAACACCGGGGAGCTGTTTTTT. This translates into CASSTLNTGELFF.

A word on this clonotype: One end of the junction varies from germline; a read error may be responsible. The chain links TRBV11-2 to TRBJ1-5; D is possibly TRBD1 (5 bases). This CDR3 contains 15 residues. Germline assignment: CDR1 SGHAT and CDR2 FQNNGV. The CDR3 spells CVSSLVSGEFQPQHF. Here the CDR3 DNA reads TGTGTCAGCAGCTTAGTTTCGGGGGAGTTTCAGCCCCAGCATTTT.

This clonotype was counted many times. The chain uses TRBV12-3 or TRBV12-4 and TRBJ1-2, with a possible D match to TRBD1 (6 bases). V was clipped by 6 bases and J by 3 bases, with 11 bases between them. This CDR3 has 13 amino acids. The CDR3 DNA reads TGTGCCAGCAGCCAGGGACAATACTATGGCTACACCTTC. This codes for CASSQGQYYGYTF.

This clonotype was detected a few times. The gene calls are TRBV5-4 and TRBJ1-1, with 7 nucleotides matching TRBD1. The CDR3 length is 13 residues. Trimming at V came to 5 bases and at J to 3 bases, leaving 4 bases not matched to a gene. The germline V gene encodes CDR1 SGHNT and CDR2 YYREEE (reference sequence). The CDR3 sequence: CASRTRGHTEAFF. DNA for the CDR3: TGTGCCAGCAGGACGAGGGGGCACACTGAAGCTTTCTTT. The full variable domain, completed using reference TRBV5-4 and TRBJ1-1, is ETGVTQSPTHLIKTRGQQVTLRCSSQSGHNTVSWYQQALGQGPQFIFQYYREEENGRGNFPPRFSGLQFPNYSSELNVNALELDDSALYLCASRTRGHTEAFFGQGTRLTVV.

This clonotype was seen many times. This chain uses TRBV10-3 with TRBJ1-2; D is uncertain. The CDR3 totals 13 residues. Looked up from germline, CDR1 is ENHRY and CDR2 is SYGVKD. Trimming took off 7 bases at V and 4 bases at J, with 13 bases between the two ends. CDR3 region: CAINSPRSYGYTF. The CDR3 DNA sequence: TGTGCCATCAACTCACCGAGGAGCTATGGCTACACCTTC.

In regard to this clonotype: A much larger clone lies a single base off, so this may be a read error. The chain employs TRBV20-1 and TRBJ1-2, with D maybe TRBD1 (5 bases). The CDR3 sequence is 13 residues long. Germline CDR1 and CDR2: DFQATT and SNEGSKA (reference sequence). Between the trimmed V and J ends, which lost 4 bases and 1 base, there was a span of 10 bases. The CDR3: CSAIDSFNYGYTF. The CDR3 DNA sequence: TGCAGTGCTATCGACAGCTTTAACTATGGCTACACCTTC.

The chain joins TRBV12-3 or TRBV12-4 to TRBJ2-7; D is ambiguous. Trimming took 8 bases from V and 4 from J, leaving 15 bases between them. The CDR3 is 13 residues long. CDR3 protein: CASSPPERYEQYF. The CDR3 DNA reads as TGTGCCAGCTCACCACCGGAAAGATACGAGCAGTACTTC.

The V and J genes are TRBV3-1 and TRBJ2-7; D ambiguous. This CDR3 is built from 12 residues. CDR1 is LGHDT, CDR2 YNNKEL, per germline (reference sequence). V dropped 2 bases and J dropped 8 bases, with 10 bases sitting between them. The CDR3 here is CASSQSTDQQYF. CDR3 nucleotide sequence: TGTGCCAGCAGCCAATCGACGGATCAGCAGTACTTC.